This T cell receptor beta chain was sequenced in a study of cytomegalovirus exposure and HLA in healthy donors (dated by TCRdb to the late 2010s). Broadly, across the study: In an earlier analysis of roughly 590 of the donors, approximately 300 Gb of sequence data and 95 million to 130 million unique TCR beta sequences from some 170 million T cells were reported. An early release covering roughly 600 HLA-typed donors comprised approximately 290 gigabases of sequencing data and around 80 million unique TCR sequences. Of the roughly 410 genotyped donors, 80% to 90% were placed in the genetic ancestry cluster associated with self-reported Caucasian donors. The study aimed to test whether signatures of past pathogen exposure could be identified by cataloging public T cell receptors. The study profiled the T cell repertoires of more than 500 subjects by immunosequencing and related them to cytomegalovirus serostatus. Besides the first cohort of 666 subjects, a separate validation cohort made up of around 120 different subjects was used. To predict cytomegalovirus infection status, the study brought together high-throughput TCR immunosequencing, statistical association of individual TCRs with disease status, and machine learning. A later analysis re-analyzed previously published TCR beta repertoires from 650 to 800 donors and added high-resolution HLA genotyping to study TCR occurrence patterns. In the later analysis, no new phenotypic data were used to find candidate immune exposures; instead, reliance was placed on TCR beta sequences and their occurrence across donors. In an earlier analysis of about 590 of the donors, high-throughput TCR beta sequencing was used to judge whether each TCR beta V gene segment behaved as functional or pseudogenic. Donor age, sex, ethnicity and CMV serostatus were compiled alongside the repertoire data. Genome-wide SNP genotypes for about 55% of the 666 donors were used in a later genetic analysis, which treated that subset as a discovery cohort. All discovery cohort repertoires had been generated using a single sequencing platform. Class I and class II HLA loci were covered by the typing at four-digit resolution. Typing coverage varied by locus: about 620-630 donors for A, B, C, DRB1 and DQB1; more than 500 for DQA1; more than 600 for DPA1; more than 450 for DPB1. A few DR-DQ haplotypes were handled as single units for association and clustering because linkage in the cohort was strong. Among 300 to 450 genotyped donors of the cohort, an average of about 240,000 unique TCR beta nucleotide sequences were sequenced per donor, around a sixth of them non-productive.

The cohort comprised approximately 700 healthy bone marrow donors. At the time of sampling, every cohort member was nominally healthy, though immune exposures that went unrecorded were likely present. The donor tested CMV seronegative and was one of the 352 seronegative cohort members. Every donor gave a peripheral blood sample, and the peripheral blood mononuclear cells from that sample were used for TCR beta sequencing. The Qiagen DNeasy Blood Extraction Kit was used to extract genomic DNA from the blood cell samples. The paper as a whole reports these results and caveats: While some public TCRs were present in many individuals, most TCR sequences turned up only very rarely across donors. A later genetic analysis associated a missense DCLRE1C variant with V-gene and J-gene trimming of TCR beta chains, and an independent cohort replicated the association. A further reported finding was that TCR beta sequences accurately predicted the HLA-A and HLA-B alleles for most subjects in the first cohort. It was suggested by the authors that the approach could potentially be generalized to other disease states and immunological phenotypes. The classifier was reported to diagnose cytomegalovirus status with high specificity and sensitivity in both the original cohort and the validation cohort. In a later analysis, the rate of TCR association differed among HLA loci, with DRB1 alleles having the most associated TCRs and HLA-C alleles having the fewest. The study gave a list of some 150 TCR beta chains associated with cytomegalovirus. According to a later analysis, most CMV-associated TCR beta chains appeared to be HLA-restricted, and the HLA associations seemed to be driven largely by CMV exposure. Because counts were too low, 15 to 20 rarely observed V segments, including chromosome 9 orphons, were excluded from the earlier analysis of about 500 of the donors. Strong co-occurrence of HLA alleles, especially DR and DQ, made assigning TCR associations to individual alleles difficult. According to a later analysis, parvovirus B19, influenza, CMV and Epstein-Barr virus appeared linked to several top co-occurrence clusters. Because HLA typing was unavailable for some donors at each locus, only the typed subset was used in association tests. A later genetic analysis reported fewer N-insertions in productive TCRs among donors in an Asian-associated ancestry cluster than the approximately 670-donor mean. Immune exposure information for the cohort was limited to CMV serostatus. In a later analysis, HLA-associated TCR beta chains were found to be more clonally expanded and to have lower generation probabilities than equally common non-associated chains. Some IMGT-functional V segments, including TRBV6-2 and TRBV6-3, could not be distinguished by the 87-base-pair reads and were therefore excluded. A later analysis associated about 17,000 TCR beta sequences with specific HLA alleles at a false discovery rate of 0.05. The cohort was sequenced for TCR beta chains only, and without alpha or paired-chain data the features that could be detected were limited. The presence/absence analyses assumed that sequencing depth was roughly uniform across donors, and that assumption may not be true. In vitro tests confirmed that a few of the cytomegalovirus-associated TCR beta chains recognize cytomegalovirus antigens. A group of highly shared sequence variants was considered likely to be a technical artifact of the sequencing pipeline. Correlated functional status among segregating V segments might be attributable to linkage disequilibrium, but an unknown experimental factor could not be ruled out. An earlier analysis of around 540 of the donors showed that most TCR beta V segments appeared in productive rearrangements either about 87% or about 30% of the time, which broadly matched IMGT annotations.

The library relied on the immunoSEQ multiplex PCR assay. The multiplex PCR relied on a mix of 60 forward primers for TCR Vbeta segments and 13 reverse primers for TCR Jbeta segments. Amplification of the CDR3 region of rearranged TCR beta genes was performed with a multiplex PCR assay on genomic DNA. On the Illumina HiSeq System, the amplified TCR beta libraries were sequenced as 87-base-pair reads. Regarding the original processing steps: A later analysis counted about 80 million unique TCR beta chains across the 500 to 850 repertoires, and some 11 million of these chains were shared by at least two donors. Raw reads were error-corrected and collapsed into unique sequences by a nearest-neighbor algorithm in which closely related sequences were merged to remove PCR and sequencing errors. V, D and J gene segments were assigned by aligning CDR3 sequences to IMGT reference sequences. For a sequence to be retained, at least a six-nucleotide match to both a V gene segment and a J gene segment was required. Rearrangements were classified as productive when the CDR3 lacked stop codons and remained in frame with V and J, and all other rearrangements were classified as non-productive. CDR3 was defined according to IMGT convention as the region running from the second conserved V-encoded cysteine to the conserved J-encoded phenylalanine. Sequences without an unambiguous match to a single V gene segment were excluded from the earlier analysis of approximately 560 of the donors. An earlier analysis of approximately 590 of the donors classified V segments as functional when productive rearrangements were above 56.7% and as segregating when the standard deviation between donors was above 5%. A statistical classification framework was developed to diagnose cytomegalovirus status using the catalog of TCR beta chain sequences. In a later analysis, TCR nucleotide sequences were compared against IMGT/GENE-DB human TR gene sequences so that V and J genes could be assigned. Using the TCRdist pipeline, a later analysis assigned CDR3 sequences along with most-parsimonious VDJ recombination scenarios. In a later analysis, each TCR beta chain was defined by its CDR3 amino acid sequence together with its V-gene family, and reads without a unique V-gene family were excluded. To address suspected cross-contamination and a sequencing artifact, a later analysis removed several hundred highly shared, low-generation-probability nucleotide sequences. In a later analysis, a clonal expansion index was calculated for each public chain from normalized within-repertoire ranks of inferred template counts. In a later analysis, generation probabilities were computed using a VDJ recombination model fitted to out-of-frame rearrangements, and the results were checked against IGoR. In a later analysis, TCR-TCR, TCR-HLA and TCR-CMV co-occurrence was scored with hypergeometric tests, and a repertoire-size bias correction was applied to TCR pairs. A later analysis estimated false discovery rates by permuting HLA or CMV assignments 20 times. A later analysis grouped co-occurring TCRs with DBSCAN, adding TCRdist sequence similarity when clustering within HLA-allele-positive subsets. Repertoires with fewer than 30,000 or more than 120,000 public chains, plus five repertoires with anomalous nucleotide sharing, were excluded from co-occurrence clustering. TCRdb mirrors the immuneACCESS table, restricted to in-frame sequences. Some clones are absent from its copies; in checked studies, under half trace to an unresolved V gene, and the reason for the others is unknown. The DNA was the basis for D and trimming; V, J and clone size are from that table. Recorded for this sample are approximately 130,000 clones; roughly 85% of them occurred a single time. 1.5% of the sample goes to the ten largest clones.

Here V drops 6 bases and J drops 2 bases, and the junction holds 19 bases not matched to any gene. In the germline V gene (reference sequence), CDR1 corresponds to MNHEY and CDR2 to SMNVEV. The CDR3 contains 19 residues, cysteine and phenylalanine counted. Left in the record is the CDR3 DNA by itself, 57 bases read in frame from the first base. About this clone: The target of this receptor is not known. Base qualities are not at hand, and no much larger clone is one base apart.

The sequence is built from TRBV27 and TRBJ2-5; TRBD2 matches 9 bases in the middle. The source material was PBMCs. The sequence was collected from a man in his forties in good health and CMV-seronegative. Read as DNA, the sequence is TGTGCCAGCAGCACCACCGCGGGGGGGCCCGATTGGTCTCAAGAGACCCAGTACTTC. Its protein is CASSTTAGGPDWSQETQYF.